Here is one T cell receptor (beta chain) with its context. TCRdb keeps only in-frame clones here, not all; method: immunoSEQ multiplex PCR. Seen here are about 160,000 clones, approximately 90% observed once, and the top ten hold 4.8%. The data derive from a study of blood T cell repertoires in COVID-19. At the level of the study: Specimens from acute and convalescent COVID-19 originated in the United States, Italy and Spain. From T cells, B-cell-depleted T cells, or PBMCs came the material, which was cDNA or gDNA.

Seattle's cohort entered during active infection and was followed longitudinally. The length of the CDR3 is 14 residues. The germline V gene encodes CDR1 SGHRS and CDR2 YFSETQ. Deletions cut 4 bases from V and 4 bases from J, with 14 bases between. This receptor was obtained from a man in his thirties or forties with COVID-19, enrolled during active disease. The V call is TRBV5-1, the J call TRBJ1-2, with D perhaps matching TRBD1 (5 bases). Input material: peripheral blood. CDR3 nucleotides: TGCGCCAGCAGCCCCAACCAGGGCGGCTATGGCTACACCTTC. This encodes CASSPNQGGYGYTF.